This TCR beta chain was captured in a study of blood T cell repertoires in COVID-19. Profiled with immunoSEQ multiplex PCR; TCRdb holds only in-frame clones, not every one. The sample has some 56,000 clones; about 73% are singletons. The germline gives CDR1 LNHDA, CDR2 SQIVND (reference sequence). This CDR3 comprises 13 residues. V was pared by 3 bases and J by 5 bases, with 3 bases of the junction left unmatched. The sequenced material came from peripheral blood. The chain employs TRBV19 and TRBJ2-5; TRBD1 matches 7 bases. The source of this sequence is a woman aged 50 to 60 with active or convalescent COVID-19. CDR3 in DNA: TGTGCCAGTAGTATTGTCAGGGGGGAGACCCAGTACTTC. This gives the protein CASSIVRGETQYF.